Below are 5 T cell receptor beta chains sequenced from a single sample in a study of breast tumors, draining lymph nodes, adjacent tissues. Axillary draining lymph nodes of breast cancer patients supplied the node samples. TCRdb independently ran MiXCR on the multiplex PCR reads; one entry per CDR3 protein. The table includes nearly 200,000 distinct CDR3 sequences, around 33% detected once. Specimen: axillary lymph node tissue. All receptors derive from a female donor with breast cancer. Some clones in this sample may be carry-over from other donors' samples.

This clonotype occurred many times. The chain carries TRBV6-5 and TRBJ2-5, with 8 nucleotides matching TRBD2. The trim removed 6 bases at V and 5 bases at J, leaving 11 bases unmatched. The CDR3 runs to 15 residues. Germline V CDR1 and CDR2: MNHEY, SVGAGI. The CDR3 coding sequence is TGTGCCAGCAGACCAACGGGGGGGCTGAGGGAGACCCAGTACTTC. It codes for CASRPTGGLRETQYF.

Regarding this clonotype: A much more abundant neighbour one base away suggests this may be a read error. The V gene is TRBV20-1, the J gene TRBJ2-5, with D possibly matching TRBD2 (5 bases). The CDR3 extends over 12 amino acids. In germline, CDR1 is DFQATT, CDR2 SNEGSKA (reference sequence). CDR3 nucleotide sequence: TGCAGTGCTAATCCGGTGGGAGAGACCCCGTACTTC. Its translation is CSANPVGETPYF.

Remarks on this clonotype: The conserved phenylalanine or tryptophan is not found at the CDR3 terminus, so this likely reflects a read error. The DNA is omitted, as the CDR3 cannot be located on it reliably, and the CDR3 follows TCRdb's listing. This rearrangement joins TRBV20-1 to TRBJ2-1; the D call TRBD2 from the table was never checked on the DNA. Germline V lookup: CDR1 DFQATT, CDR2 SNEGSKA (reference sequence). The CDR3 length equals 17 residues, ends included. This CDR3 is CSARPGLALSSYNEQTL.

The rearrangement links TRBV18 to TRBJ2-6; 9 bases fit TRBD1. Per germline, CDR1 KGHSH and CDR2 LQKENI. The V gene end was trimmed by 9 bases and the J gene end by 0 bases; junction bases not matched to a gene: 6. The CDR3 has 16 amino acids. The CDR3 is CASRGQGTSGANVLTF. Written as DNA, the CDR3 is TGTGCCAGTCGCGGACAGGGGACCTCTGGGGCCAACGTCCTGACTTTC.

Worth noting for this clonotype: This may stem from a read error, because a much larger clone lies one nucleotide away. No DNA is shown, since the ends of the CDR3 on it are uncertain; the CDR3 is the one TCRdb lists. The V gene is TRBV9, the J gene TRBJ2-7. The CDR3 spans 14 residues, counting both ends. Germline CDR1 and CDR2: SGDLS and YYNGEE. The CDR3 spells CASSVASGSYEQSF.